This section outlines one TCR beta chain sequence together with its context. The data were taken from a study of blood T cell repertoires in COVID-19. As for the study in general: Collection of acute and convalescent COVID-19 samples took place in the United States, Italy and Spain. The cDNA or gDNA used as material had been derived from T cells, B-cell-depleted T cells, or PBMCs.

Between the trimmed V and J ends, which lost 1 base and 4 bases, there was a span of 16 bases. Germline assignment: CDR1 MGHRA and CDR2 YSYEKL. This CDR3 contains 16 residues. Sequencing used immunoSEQ multiplex PCR; TCRdb keeps in-frame clones, though not all of them. Seen here are about 56,000 clones, approximately 72% observed once, and the top ten hold more than 4%. A Seattle source enrolled patients during active infection and followed them longitudinally. This sequence originates from a woman in her sixties or seventies with COVID-19, enrolled during active disease. Sequenced input: peripheral blood. The gene calls are TRBV4-1 and TRBJ1-1, with D possibly TRBD1 on 5 matching bases. CDR3 nucleotide sequence: TGCGCCAGCAGCCAAGGTAACCTGGGGGGACCCACTGAAGCTTTCTTT. Protein: CASSQGNLGGPTEAFF.